The clone carrying this TCR beta chain appeared once. The data were taken from a study of T cell changes during pregnancy in multiple sclerosis. TCRdb's table, derived via immunoSEQ multiplex PCR, lists solely in-frame clones and lacks some. Among 85,000 to 100,000 clones listed, around 94% were seen once. Germline V gene data show CDR1 as MDHEN and CDR2 as SYDVKM. The CDR3 consists of 14 residues. Trimming shortened V by 6 bases and J by 2 bases, and 14 bases separated the two germline ends. The specimen comprised peripheral blood, sampled in the first trimester of pregnancy. The rearrangement uses TRBV28 and TRBJ2-7, with D possibly being TRBD1 (5 bases). The receptor comes from a female donor with multiple sclerosis, enrolled in a pregnancy study. The CDR3 region has the DNA TGTGCCAGCAGAACTACGACAGATACCTACGAGCAGTACTTC. This translates into CASRTTTDTYEQYF.